This TCR beta chain was retrieved from a study of fetal regulatory T cell absence and autoimmunity. Study-level background: IPEX patients had exocrine pancreas autoimmunity without clinical diabetes.

To note about this clone: Antigen: not known.

Sequencing was at survey level. The method was immunoSEQ multiplex PCR; TCRdb's version includes in-frame clones alone and lacks a portion of them. Here the sample spans about 46,000 clones, just under 85% being singletons. Notes on the study in general: Some top pancreas TCR clones were over 90-fold enriched versus cord blood.

The CDR3 covers 12 residues. CDR1 and CDR2 (germline): LGHNT, FRNRAP. V shed 8 bases and J 8 bases; nucleotides not matched to a gene: 6. The sequence was collected from a newborn boy with IPEX syndrome. The chain is built from TRBV12-5 and TRBJ1-2; TRBD1 aligns across 9 bases. The sample taken for sequencing was cord blood. The CDR3: CASMLTGGGYTF. Written as DNA, the CDR3 is TGTGCTAGTATGTTAACAGGGGGCGGCTACACCTTC.